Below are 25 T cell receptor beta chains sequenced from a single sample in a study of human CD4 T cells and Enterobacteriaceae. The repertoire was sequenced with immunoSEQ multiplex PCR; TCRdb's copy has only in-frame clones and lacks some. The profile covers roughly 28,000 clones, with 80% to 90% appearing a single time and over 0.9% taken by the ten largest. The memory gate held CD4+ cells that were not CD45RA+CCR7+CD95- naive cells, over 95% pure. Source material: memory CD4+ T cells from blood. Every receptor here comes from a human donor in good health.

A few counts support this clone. CDR3 nucleotides: TGCGCCAGCAGCCTTATTGTGATCCAGGGAAATGAGCAGTTCTTC. The encoded protein is CASSLIVIQGNEQFF. The genes are TRBV4-1 and TRBJ2-1, with D tentatively TRBD1 (5 bases). V lost 4 bases and J lost 7, with 17 bases in between. The germline V gene has CDR1 MGHRA and CDR2 YSYEKL. The CDR3 consists of 15 residues.

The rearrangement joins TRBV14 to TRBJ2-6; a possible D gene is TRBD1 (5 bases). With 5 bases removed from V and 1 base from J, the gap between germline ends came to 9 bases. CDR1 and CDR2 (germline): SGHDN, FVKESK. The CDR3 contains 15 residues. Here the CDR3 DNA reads TGTGCCAGCAGCACAGGTAAATCTGGGGCCAACGTCCTGACTTTC. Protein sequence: CASSTGKSGANVLTF.

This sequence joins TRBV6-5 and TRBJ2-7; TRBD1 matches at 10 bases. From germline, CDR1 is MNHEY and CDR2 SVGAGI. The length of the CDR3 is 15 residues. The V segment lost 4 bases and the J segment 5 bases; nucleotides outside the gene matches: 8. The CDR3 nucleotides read TGTGCCAGCAGTTCGGGGGGACAGGGGTCTGACGAGCAGTACTTC. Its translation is CASSSGGQGSDEQYF.

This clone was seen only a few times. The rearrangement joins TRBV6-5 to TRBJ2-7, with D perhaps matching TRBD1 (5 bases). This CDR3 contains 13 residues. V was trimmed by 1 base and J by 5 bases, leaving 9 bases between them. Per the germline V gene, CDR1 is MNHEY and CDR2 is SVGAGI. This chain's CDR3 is CASSYWQGNEQYF. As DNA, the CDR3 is TGTGCCAGCAGTTACTGGCAGGGTAACGAGCAGTACTTC.

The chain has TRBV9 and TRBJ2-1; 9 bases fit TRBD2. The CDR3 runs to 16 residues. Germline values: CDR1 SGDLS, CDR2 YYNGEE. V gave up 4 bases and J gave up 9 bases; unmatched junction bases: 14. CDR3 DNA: TGTGCCAGCAGCCCCCGGGGTAGCGGGAGTAGGTTTGAGCAGTTCTTC. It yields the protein CASSPRGSGSRFEQFF. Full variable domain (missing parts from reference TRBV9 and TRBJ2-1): DSGVTQTPKHLITATGQRVTLRCSPRSGDLSVYWYQQSLDQGLQFLIQYYNGEERAKGNILERFSAQQFPDLHSELNLSSLELGDSALYFCASSPRGSGSRFEQFFGPGTRLTVL.

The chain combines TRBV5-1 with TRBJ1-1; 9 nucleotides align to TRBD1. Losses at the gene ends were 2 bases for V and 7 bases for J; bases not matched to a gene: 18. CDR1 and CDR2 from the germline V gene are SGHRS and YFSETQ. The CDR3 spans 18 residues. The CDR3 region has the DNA TGCGCCAGCAGCTTCTCGCCCCGGACGACAGGGGGTCGGGATGAAGCTTTCTTT. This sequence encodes CASSFSPRTTGGRDEAFF.

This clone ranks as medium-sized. CDR3 residues: CASSITAGASYEQYF. The CDR3 region has the DNA TGTGCCAGTAGTATTACGGCGGGAGCCTCCTACGAGCAGTACTTC. The chain couples TRBV19 to TRBJ2-7; 7 nucleotides align to TRBD2. The ends lost 3 bases at V and 0 bases at J; junction bases unmatched: 5. CDR3 length equals 15 residues. CDR1 and CDR2 (germline): LNHDA, SQIVND (reference sequence).

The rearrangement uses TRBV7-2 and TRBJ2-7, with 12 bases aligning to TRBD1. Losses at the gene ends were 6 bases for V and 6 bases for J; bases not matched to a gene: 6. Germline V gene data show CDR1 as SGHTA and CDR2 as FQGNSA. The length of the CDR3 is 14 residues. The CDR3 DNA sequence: TGTGCCAGCAGACGGGACAGGGGGCCAGCCGAGCAGTACTTC. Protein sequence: CASRRDRGPAEQYF.

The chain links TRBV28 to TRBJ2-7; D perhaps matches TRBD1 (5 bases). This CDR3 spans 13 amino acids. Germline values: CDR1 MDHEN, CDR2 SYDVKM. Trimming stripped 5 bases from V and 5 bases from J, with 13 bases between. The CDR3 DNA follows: TGTGCCAGCAGTCTGACAGTGCCCCACGAGCAGTACTTC. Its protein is CASSLTVPHEQYF.

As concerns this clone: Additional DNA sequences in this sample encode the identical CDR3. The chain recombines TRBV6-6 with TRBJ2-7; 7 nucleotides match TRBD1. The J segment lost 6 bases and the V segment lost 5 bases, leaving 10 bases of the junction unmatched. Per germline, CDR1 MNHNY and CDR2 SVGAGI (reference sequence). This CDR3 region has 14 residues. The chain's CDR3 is CASSQSPGQSEQYF. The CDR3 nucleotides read TGTGCCAGCAGTCAATCGCCGGGACAGAGCGAGCAGTACTTC.

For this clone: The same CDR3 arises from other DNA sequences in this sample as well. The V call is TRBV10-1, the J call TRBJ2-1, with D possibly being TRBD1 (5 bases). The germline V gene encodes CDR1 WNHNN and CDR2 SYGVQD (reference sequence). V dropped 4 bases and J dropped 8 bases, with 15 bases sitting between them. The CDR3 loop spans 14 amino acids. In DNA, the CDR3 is TGCGCCAGCAGTGGGGGCGTAAGGCCAGATGAGCAGTTCTTC. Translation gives CASSGGVRPDEQFF.

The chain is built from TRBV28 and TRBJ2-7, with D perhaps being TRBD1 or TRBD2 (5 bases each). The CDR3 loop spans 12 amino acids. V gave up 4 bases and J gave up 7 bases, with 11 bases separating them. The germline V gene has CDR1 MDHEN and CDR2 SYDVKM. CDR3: CASSSGTREQYF. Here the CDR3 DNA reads TGTGCCAGCAGTTCCGGGACCAGGGAGCAGTACTTC.

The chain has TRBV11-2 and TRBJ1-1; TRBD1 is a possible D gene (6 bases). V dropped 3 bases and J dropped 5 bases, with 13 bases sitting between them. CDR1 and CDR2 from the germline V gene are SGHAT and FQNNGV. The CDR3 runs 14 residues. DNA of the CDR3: TGTGCCAGCAGCTTCTCTCAGGGGCGGACTGAAGCTTTCTTT. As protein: CASSFSQGRTEAFF. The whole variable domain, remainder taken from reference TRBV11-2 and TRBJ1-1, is EAGVAQSPRYKIIEKRQSVAFWCNPISGHATLYWYQQILGQGPKLLIQFQNNGVVDDSQLPKDRFSAERLKGVDSTLKIQPAKLEDSAVYLCASSFSQGRTEAFFGQGTRLTVV.

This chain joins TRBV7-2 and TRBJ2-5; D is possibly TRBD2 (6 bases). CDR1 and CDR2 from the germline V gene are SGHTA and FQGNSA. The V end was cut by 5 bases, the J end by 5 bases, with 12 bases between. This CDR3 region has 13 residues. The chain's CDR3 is CASSRDLGETQYF. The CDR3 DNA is TGTGCCAGCAGCCGGGACTTAGGGGAGACCCAGTACTTC.

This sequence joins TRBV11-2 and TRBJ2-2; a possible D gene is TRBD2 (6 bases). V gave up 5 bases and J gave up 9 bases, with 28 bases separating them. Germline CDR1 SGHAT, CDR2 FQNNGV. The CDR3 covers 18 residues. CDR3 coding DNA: TGTGCCAGCAGCAAAGCTGGAACGGGAGTGGGGACTGGGCGGGAGCTGTTTTTT. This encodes CASSKAGTGVGTGRELFF.

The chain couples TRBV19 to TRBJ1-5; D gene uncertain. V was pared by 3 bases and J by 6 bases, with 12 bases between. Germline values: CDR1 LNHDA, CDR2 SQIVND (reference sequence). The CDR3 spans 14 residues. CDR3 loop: CASSILRVGQPQHF. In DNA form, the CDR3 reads TGTGCCAGTAGTATTCTCCGGGTGGGTCAGCCCCAGCATTTT.

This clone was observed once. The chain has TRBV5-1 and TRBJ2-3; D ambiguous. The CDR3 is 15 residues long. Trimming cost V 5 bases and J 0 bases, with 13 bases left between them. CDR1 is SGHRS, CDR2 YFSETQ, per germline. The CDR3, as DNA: TGCGCCAGCAGAGGTATGGGAAGGAGCACAGATACGCAGTATTTT. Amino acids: CASRGMGRSTDTQYF.

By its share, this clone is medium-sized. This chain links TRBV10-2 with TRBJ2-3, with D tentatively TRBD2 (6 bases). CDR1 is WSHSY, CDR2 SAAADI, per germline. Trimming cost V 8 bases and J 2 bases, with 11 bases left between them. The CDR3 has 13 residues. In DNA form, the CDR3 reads TGCGCCAGCCGCGGGGCGAACACAGATACGCAGTATTTT. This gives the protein CASRGANTDTQYF.

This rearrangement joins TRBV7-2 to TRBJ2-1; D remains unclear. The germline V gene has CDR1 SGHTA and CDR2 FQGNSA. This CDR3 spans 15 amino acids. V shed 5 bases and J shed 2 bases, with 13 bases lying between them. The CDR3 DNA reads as TGTGCCAGCAGCGCCCAAGGTCAGGCCTACAATGAGCAGTTCTTC. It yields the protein CASSAQGQAYNEQFF.

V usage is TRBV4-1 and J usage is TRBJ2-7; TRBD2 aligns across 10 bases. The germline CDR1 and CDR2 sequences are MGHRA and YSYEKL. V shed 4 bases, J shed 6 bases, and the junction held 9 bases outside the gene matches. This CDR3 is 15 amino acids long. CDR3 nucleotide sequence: TGCGCCAGCAGCCGAGCTCTAGCGGGGGCGGGCGAGCAGTACTTC. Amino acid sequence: CASSRALAGAGEQYF.

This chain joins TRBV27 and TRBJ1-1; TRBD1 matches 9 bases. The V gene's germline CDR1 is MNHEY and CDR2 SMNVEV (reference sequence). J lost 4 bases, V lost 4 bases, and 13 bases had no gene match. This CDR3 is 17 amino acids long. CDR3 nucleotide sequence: TGTGCCAGCAGTTCGCCGGGACAGGGAAGAAGGAGCACTGAAGCTTTCTTT. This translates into CASSSPGQGRRSTEAFF.

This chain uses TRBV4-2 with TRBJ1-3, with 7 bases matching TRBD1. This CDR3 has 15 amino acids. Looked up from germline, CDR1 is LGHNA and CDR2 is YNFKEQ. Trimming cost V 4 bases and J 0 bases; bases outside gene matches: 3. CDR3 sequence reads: CASSRDRDSGNTIYF. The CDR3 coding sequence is TGTGCCAGCAGCCGCGACAGGGACTCTGGAAACACCATATATTTT.

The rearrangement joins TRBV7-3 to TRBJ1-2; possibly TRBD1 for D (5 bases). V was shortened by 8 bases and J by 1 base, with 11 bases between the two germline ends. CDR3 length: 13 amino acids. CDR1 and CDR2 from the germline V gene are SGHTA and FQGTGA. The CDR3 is CASGRQNNYGYTF. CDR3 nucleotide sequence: TGTGCCAGCGGGCGACAGAATAACTATGGCTACACCTTC.

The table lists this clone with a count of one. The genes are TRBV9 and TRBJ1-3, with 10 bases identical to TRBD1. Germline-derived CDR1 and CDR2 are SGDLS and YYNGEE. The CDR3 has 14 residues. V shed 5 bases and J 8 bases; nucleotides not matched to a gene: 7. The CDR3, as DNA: TGTGCCAGCAGTTCGACAGGGGGCAGGGACACCATATATTTT. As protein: CASSSTGGRDTIYF.

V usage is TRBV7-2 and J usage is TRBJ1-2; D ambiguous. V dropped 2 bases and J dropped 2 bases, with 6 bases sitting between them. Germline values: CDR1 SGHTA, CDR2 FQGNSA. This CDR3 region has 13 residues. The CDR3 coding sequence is TGTGCCAGCAGCTTACGAGGGAACTATGGCTACACCTTC. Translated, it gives CASSLRGNYGYTF.